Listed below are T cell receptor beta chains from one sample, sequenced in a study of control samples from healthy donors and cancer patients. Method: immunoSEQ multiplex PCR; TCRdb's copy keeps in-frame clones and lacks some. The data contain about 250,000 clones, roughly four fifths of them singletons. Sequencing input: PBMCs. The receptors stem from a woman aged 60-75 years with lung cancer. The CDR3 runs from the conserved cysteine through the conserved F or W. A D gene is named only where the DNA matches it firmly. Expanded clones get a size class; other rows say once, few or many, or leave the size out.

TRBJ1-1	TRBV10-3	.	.	TGTGCCATCAGTTTGGGACTTCAGAACACTGAAGCTTTCTTT	CAISLGLQNTEAFF
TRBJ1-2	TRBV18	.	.	TGTGCCAGCTCCCAAGGGAGGGCGGGCTACACCTTC	CASSQGRAGYTF
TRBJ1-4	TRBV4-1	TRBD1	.	TGCGCCAGCAGCCAAGAGTCTCCCGCGACAGGGTGGGAAAAACTGTTTTTT	CASSQESPATGWEKLFF
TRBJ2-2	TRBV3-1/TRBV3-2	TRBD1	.	TGTGCCAGCAGCCAATCAGGGGGAGAAACCGGGGAGCTGTTTTTT	CASSQSGGETGELFF
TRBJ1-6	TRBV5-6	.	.	TGTGCCAGCAGCACCGACACGAGCAATTCACCCCTCCACTTT	CASSTDTSNSPLHF
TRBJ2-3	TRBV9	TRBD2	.	TGTGCCAGCAGCGTGGGGACTAGCGGGACAGATACGCAGTATTTT	CASSVGTSGTDTQYF
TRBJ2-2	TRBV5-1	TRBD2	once	TGCGCCAGCAGCTCCGGACTAGCGGGGGGCCACGGGGAGCTGTTTTTT	CASSSGLAGGHGELFF
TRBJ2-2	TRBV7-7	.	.	TGTGCCAGCAGCGTCGACTTCCCCGGGGAGCTGTTTTTT	CASSVDFPGELFF
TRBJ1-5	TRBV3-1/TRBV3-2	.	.	TGTGCCAGCAGCCAAGGATACGATCAGCCCCAGCATTTT	CASSQGYDQPQHF
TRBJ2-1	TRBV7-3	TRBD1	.	TGTGCCAGCAGCCCCCGGGACAGGGGACACAATGAGCAGTTCTTC	CASSPRDRGHNEQFF
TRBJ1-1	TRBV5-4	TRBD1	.	TGTGCCAGCAGCCCCGGACAGGGGAACACTGAAGCTTTCTTT	CASSPGQGNTEAFF
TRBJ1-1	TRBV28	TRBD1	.	TGTGCCAGCAGCGGGACAGTGGATGAAGCTTTCTTT	CASSGTVDEAFF
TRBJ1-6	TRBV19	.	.	TGTGCCAGTAGTATCGGCCAGACTAATTCACCCCTCCACTTT	CASSIGQTNSPLHF
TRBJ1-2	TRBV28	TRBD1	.	TGTGCCAGCAGCCAAGGACAGGGCTCCTATGGCTACACCTTC	CASSQGQGSYGYTF
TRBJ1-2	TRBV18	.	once	TGTGCCAGCTCACTAGGACGTTTAAACTATGGCTACACCTTC	CASSLGRLNYGYTF
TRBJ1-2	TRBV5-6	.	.	TGTGCCAGCAGCTTGTTTTCCAGGGACGTAGCTCTCGGCTACACCTTC	CASSLFSRDVALGYTF
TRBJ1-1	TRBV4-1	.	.	TGCGCCAGCAGCCAAGATCCCCCGACAGGCAACACTGAAGCTTTCTTT	CASSQDPPTGNTEAFF
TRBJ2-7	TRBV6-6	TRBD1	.	TGTGCCAGCAGCCCCGGGACAGGGAATCGGGGCGAGCAGTACTTC	CASSPGTGNRGEQYF
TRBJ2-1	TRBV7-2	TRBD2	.	TGTGCCAGCAGCAAAGCGGGGGCGACGAACAATGAGCAGTTCTTC	CASSKAGATNNEQFF
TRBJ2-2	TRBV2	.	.	TGTGCCAGCAGTAAGGGAACGAACACCGGGGAGCTGTTTTTT	CASSKGTNTGELFF
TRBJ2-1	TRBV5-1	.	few	TGCGCCAGCAGCCCGGAGGGTGTACAGGGTACTGAGCAGTTCTTC	CASSPEGVQGTEQFF
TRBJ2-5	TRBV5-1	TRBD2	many	TGCGCCAGCGGGGGGGGAGAGACCCAGTACTTC	CASGGGETQYF
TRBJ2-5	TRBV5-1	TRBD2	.	TGCGCCAGCAGCGGGCGGGATGACGGGAGGGGGGAGACCCAGTACTTC	CASSGRDDGRGETQYF
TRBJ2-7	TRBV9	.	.	TGTGCCAGCAGCGTAGGAGGGATTAGGACCTACGAGCAGTACTTC	CASSVGGIRTYEQYF
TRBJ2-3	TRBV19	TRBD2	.	TGTGCCAGTAGTATATTAGCGGGAGAGACAGATACGCAGTATTTT	CASSILAGETDTQYF
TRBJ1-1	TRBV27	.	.	TGTGCCAGCAGTAGTGGCCCGGGCCTGAACACTGAAGCTTTCTTT	CASSSGPGLNTEAFF
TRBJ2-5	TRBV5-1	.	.	TGCGCCAGCAGCTTCCCCCAAGAGACCCAGTACTTC	CASSFPQETQYF
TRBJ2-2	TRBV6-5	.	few	TGTGCCAGCAGTTACGAGCCTGGATACAACACCGGGGAGCTGTTTTTT	CASSYEPGYNTGELFF
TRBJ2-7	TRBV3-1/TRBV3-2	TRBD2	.	TGTGCCAGCAGCGAACCCTCGACTAGCGGGGCCTACGAGCAGTACTTC	CASSEPSTSGAYEQYF
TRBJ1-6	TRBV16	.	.	TGTGCCAGCAGCCAATCCCTAGGGTCCTCGGGGAATTCACCCCTCCACTTT	CASSQSLGSSGNSPLHF
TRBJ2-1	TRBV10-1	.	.	TGCGCCAGCAGTAGCAGCTCCTACAATGAGCAGTTCTTC	CASSSSSYNEQFF
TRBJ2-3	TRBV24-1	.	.	TGTGCCACCAGTGACCGACGGGCACAAGGTACGCAGTATTTT	CATSDRRAQGTQYF
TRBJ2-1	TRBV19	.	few	TGTGCCAGTAGCATTAGGGGTATTGACTACAATGAGCAGTTCTTC	CASSIRGIDYNEQFF
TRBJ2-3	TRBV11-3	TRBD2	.	TGTGCCAGCAGCCAGGGACTAGCGGGAGGGTCCACTACGCAGTATTTT	CASSQGLAGGSTTQYF
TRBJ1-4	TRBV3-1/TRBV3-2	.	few	TGTGCCAGCAGCCAAGACTTGGGGGGGCAGGGGGAAAAACTGTTTTTT	CASSQDLGGQGEKLFF
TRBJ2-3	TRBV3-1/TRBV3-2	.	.	TGTGCCAGCAGCCACCAAGGGGGGGATACGCAGTATTTT	CASSHQGGDTQYF
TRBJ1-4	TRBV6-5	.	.	TGTGCCAGCAGTTCTGACGGTAATGAAAAACTGTTTTTT	CASSSDGNEKLFF
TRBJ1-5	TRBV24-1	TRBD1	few	TGTGCCACCAGTGCGGGAGGGGGCGGCAATCAGCCCCAGCATTTT	CATSAGGGGNQPQHF
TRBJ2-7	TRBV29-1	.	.	TGCAGCGTTGAGGCCGGACCCCAGGGCGAGCAGTACTTC	CSVEAGPQGEQYF
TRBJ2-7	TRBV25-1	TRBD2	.	TGTGCCAGCAGTGGAGTTAGGAGCGGGACGCGTCCCTACGAGCAGTACTTC	CASSGVRSGTRPYEQYF
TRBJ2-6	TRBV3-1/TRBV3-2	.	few	TGTGCCAGTACGAGCTCTGGGGCCAACGTCCTGACTTTC	CASTSSGANVLTF
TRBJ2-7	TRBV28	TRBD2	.	TGTGCCAGCAGTTTAATTGCAGCGGGGACCTCCTACGAGCAGTACTTC	CASSLIAAGTSYEQYF
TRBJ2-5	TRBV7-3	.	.	TGTGCCAGCAGCTTAGGGTTACAAGAGACCCAGTACTTC	CASSLGLQETQYF
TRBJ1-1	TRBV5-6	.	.	TGTGCCAGCAGCTTGGCGGGGTTCGCCTACACTGAAGCTTTCTTT	CASSLAGFAYTEAFF
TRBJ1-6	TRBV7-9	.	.	TGTGCCAGCAGCCCAGTCGGGGGGGCATCACCCCTCCACTTT	CASSPVGGASPLHF
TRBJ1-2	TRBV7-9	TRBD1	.	TGTGCCAGCAGCTTAAACTTGGGACAGGGAAGAGGCGGCTACACCTTC	CASSLNLGQGRGGYTF
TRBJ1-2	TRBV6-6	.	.	TGTGCCAGCAGCCGCAGGGAGGGCTACACCTTC	CASSRREGYTF
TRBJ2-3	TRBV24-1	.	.	TGTGCCACCAGTGAAGGCACAGATACGCAGTATTTT	CATSEGTDTQYF
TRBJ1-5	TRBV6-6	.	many	TGTGCCAGCAGGGGGGAGAGCGCCAATCAGCCCCAGCATTTT	CASRGESANQPQHF
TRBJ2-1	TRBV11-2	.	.	TGTGCCAGCAGCCCCCGAGGGTCATTCAGGAATGAGCAGTTCTTC	CASSPRGSFRNEQFF